A single sample gave rise to the 6 T cell receptor beta chains below, sequenced in a study of cytomegalovirus exposure and HLA in healthy donors. Using immunoSEQ multiplex PCR, the repertoire was profiled, and TCRdb retains in-frame clones only, with some absent. Of 250,000 to 400,000 clones detected, approximately 88% appear once; the ten largest clones hold roughly 0.96%. Material for sequencing was PBMCs. These receptors were obtained from a young man in good health and CMV-seronegative.

The chain recombines TRBV4-3 with TRBJ2-2; 7 nucleotides agree with TRBD2. J lost 3 bases, V lost 0 bases, and 10 bases had no gene match. The germline CDR1 and CDR2 sequences are LGHNA and YSLEER. This CDR3 contains 18 residues. CDR3 nucleotides: TGCGCCAGCAGCCAAGAAATGTCACGAGCGGGGCACACCGGGGAGCTGTTTTTT. Encoded protein: CASSQEMSRAGHTGELFF.

This chain joins TRBV5-6 and TRBJ2-7; the D gene is possibly TRBD2 (5 bases). The length of the CDR3 is 14 residues. Germline loops: CDR1 SGHDT, CDR2 YYEEEE. V lost 4 bases and J 4 bases, leaving 15 bases between the germline ends. Written as DNA, the CDR3 is TGTGCCAGCAGCGAGGCCACAGAGGGTTACGAGCAGTACTTC. This sequence encodes CASSEATEGYEQYF. The full variable domain, its missing parts supplied by reference TRBV5-6 and TRBJ2-7, is DAGVTQSPTHLIKTRGQQVTLRCSPKSGHDTVSWYQQALGQGPQFIFQYYEEEERQRGNFPDRFSGHQFPNYSSELNVNALLLGDSALYLCASSEATEGYEQYFGPGTRLTVT.

This clone was seen just once. The rearrangement links TRBV5-4 to TRBJ2-4; TRBD2 agrees at 10 bases. J was trimmed by 0 bases and V by 1 base; bases with no gene match: 10. The CDR3 sequence is 19 residues long. CDR1 is SGHNT, CDR2 YYREEE, per germline (reference sequence). The CDR3 DNA is TGTGCCAGCAGCTTGCAGTCCCTAGCGGGGGACTTAGCCAAAAACATTCAGTACTTC. It codes for CASSLQSLAGDLAKNIQYF.

The chain has TRBV27 and TRBJ1-1; 7 nucleotides align to TRBD1. From germline, CDR1 is MNHEY and CDR2 SMNVEV (reference sequence). V trimming: 6 bases; J trimming: 5 bases; junction bases outside the gene matches: 15. This CDR3 has 16 residues. CDR3 region: CASSSLKTGVLTEAFF. The DNA for the CDR3 is TGTGCCAGCAGCTCCCTCAAAACAGGGGTTCTTACTGAAGCTTTCTTT.

The chain is built from TRBV11-2 and TRBJ2-1; the D gene is possibly TRBD2 (6 bases). V was trimmed by 5 bases and J by 5 bases, leaving 13 bases between them. CDR1 is SGHAT and CDR2 is FQNNGV in the germline V gene. The CDR3 has 14 residues. This CDR3 is CASSRAGRHNEQFF. Here the CDR3 DNA reads TGTGCCAGCAGCAGGGCGGGGAGACACAATGAGCAGTTCTTC.

V is TRBV10-2 and J is TRBJ2-7, with D perhaps matching TRBD2 (5 bases). CDR3 length: 14 residues. V gave up 0 bases and J gave up 3 bases, with 9 bases separating them. CDR1 is WSHSY and CDR2 is SAAADI in the germline V gene. The CDR3 reads CASSESGSGYEQYF. The DNA for the CDR3 is TGCGCCAGCAGTGAGTCTGGGAGTGGCTACGAGCAGTACTTC.